This T cell receptor (beta chain) was recovered during a study of OX40 agonist ivuxolimab in advanced cancers. General study findings and limits: Both CD4+ and CD8+ T cell populations in blood had undergone clonal expansion by week 6 at 0.1 to 3.0 mg/kg. In general, CD8+ T cells held more expanded clones than CD4+ did, on average.

V was pared by 0 bases and J by 6 bases, with 16 bases between. Germline CDR1 SGHRS, CDR2 YFSETQ. The CDR3 loop spans 16 amino acids. Turning to this clone: Its antigen is unidentified.

Assay: immunoSEQ multiplex PCR; the TCRdb copy retains only in-frame clones and omits some. The sample carries tens of thousands of clones, roughly 89% recorded once. This sequence joins TRBV5-1 and TRBJ2-1, with D perhaps matching TRBD1 (6 bases). This clonotype was obtained from an adult with an advanced solid tumor such as melanoma, head and neck, liver or kidney cancer. The source material was CD4+ or CD8+ T cells sorted from blood, sampled in a trial of the OX40 agonist ivuxolimab. DNA of the CDR3: TGCGCCAGCAGCTTGGGGCTGACGGGCAGGGGCAATGAGCAGTTCTTC. Amino acid sequence: CASSLGLTGRGNEQFF.